This T cell receptor beta chain was documented in a study of blood T cell repertoires in COVID-19. Study information: The study drew acute and convalescent COVID-19 samples from the United States, Italy and Spain.

Clones were read by immunoSEQ multiplex PCR, and TCRdb kept only the in-frame ones, dropping some. The data hold tens of thousands of clones, with about 86% observed a single time. Sample: peripheral blood. This receptor was taken from a man aged 50 or older with active COVID-19.

The CDR3 loop is CASSLGGSGRLTDTQYF. The DNA of the CDR3 is TGTGCCAGCAGCTTAGGTGGTAGCGGGAGGCTCACAGATACGCAGTATTTT. This sequence joins TRBV7-9 and TRBJ2-3; 10 positions agree with TRBD2. CDR1 SEHNR and CDR2 FQNEAQ come from the germline V gene (reference sequence). V lost 1 base and J lost 2; bases outside the gene matches: 6. The length of the CDR3 is 17 residues.